Listed here is a single T cell receptor beta chain. Its antigen is undetermined. The data were obtained in a study of T cell clusters in autoimmune cytopenias. Study conclusions and caveats: A dominant lymphoma-associated repertoire apparently masked the cluster-lack signature in secondary cytopenia versus chronic lymphocytic leukemia.

CDR3 size: 14 residues. Germline V gene sequence: CDR1 DFQATT, CDR2 SNEGSKA (reference sequence). TRB rearrangements were amplified by touch-down multiplex PCR with mixed TRB-A/B primers. From the multiplex PCR reads, TCRdb lists one entry per CDR3 protein and no DNA. This sample's table reports approximately 8,000 distinct CDR3 sequences. TRB amplification used around 260 ng of peripheral blood genomic DNA. Material for sequencing was peripheral blood. The source of this sequence is a human donor with an autoimmune cytopenia or autoimmune hepatitis (not recorded which). The chain joins TRBV20-1 to TRBJ1-6. The CDR3 sequence is CSAGPPGYNSPLHF.